This T cell receptor beta chain was sequenced in a study of OX40 agonist ivuxolimab in advanced cancers. Using immunoSEQ multiplex PCR, the repertoire was profiled, and TCRdb retains in-frame clones only, with some absent. The sample lists approximately 15,000 clones; 85% to 95% were seen once. CDR1 is SGHVS and CDR2 is FQNEAQ in the germline V gene. Trimming cost V 5 bases and J 8 bases, with 12 bases left between them. There are 12 residues in the CDR3. The gene calls are TRBV7-8 and TRBJ1-1; maybe TRBD1 (5 bases). The sequence was collected from an adult with an advanced solid tumor such as melanoma, head and neck, liver or kidney cancer. The sequencing used CD4+ or CD8+ T cells sorted from blood, collected in a trial of the OX40 agonist ivuxolimab. In DNA form, the CDR3 reads TGTGCCAGCAGCCAAATCGACAGCGAAGCTTTCTTT. It yields the protein CASSQIDSEAFF.